The rows below give T cell receptor beta chains drawn from one sample of a study of shared clonotypes between healthy human individuals. Sequencing was performed with immunoSEQ multiplex PCR; in TCRdb, only in-frame clones are kept and a portion is missing. The data contain some 1 million clones, approximately 70% of them singletons. The sequencing input was memory CD4+ T cells sorted from blood. The origin of the receptors is a man aged 18 to 29 in good health. Each CDR3 is given with its conserved first and last residue. The D gene is left open where the match is weak. Clone size is not always given. Where it is, it says once, few, many or a class for expanded clones.

D,size,J,V,DNA,CDR3
NA,NA,TRBJ1-4,TRBV30,TGTGCCTGGAGCCCCGGCGGAAGGAGGGCTAATGAAAAACTGTTTTTT,CAWSPGGRRANEKLFF
NA,NA,TRBJ2-3,TRBV5-1,TGCGCCAGCAGCTTGGCCACTGCTAGCACAGATACGCAGTATTTT,CASSLATASTDTQYF
NA,NA,TRBJ2-7,TRBV6-5,TGTGCCAGCAGTTACCGGTCTAGCAAAGCCTACGAGCAGTACTTC,CASSYRSSKAYEQYF
NA,NA,TRBJ2-3,TRBV27,TGTGCCAGCAGTGACCGGGGCCGCGTCCCGACAGATACGCAGTATTTT,CASSDRGRVPTDTQYF
NA,NA,TRBJ1-6,TRBV7-2,TGTGCCAGCAGCGCAACCGGGACCCAGGGCTCACCCCTCCACTTT,CASSATGTQGSPLHF
NA,NA,TRBJ2-7,TRBV14,TGTGCCAGCAGCCGATCCGGACCCCTTAGTGAGCAGTACTTC,CASSRSGPLSEQYF
NA,NA,TRBJ1-6,TRBV27,TGTGCCAGCAGTACCGCCGGGACACTTAATTCACCCCTCCACTTT,CASSTAGTLNSPLHF
TRBD2,NA,TRBJ2-1,TRBV18,TGTGCCAGCTCACGTGAGGGCGGGAGGGCCGATCCCAATGAGCAGTTCTTC,CASSREGGRADPNEQFF
TRBD1,few,TRBJ1-4,TRBV5-6,TGTGCCAGCAGCGCCCGGGACAGAAATGAAAAACTGTTTTTT,CASSARDRNEKLFF
NA,NA,TRBJ1-1,TRBV7-9,TGTGCCAGCAGCCCCCTGGGGGGAACTGAAGCTTTCTTT,CASSPLGGTEAFF
NA,NA,TRBJ1-6,TRBV27,TGTGCCAGCAGTTTTGCGGGTCGCAATTCACCCCTCCACTTT,CASSFAGRNSPLHF
NA,NA,TRBJ2-7,TRBV18,TGTGCCAGCTCACCGCTGCAGGGATACGAGCAGTACTTC,CASSPLQGYEQYF
NA,NA,TRBJ2-5,TRBV7-8,TGTGCCAGCAGCCCTCGAACTTTCCAAGAGACCCAGTACTTC,CASSPRTFQETQYF
NA,NA,TRBJ2-7,TRBV7-2,TGTGCCAGCAGCCCCCGGGCCCGCCCTCTTTTATACGAGCAGTACTTC,CASSPRARPLLYEQYF
NA,NA,TRBJ2-5,TRBV6-6,TGTGCCAGCAGTTCCGATGGGGACATTCAAGAGACCCAGTACTTC,CASSSDGDIQETQYF
TRBD1,NA,TRBJ1-5,TRBV5-4,TGTGCCAGCAGTTATAGGACAGGGGGCGAAAGTCAGCCCCAGCATTTT,CASSYRTGGESQPQHF
NA,NA,TRBJ1-2,TRBV11-2,TGTGCCAGCAGCTTGCGGGGGGAGCGGAACTATGGCTACACCTTC,CASSLRGERNYGYTF
NA,NA,TRBJ1-2,TRBV21-1,TGTGCCAGCAGCAAAGCGGGAGGAACCTATGGCTACACCTTC,CASSKAGGTYGYTF
TRBD1,NA,TRBJ1-1,TRBV5-5,TGTGCCAGCAGCCTGGGACAGGGATTGAACACTGAAGCTTTCTTT,CASSLGQGLNTEAFF
NA,NA,TRBJ2-2,TRBV5-1,TGCGCCAGCAGCTTGGATCCAGGGTCGAACACCGGGGAGCTGTTTTTT,CASSLDPGSNTGELFF
NA,few,TRBJ2-1,TRBV11-2,TGTGCCAGCAGCACGGGGATCGGCTCCTACAATGAGCAGTTCTTC,CASSTGIGSYNEQFF
NA,once,TRBJ1-4,TRBV5-6,TGTGCCAGCAGCCCTGGAGGGGGGGAAAAACTGTTTTTT,CASSPGGGEKLFF
NA,few,TRBJ1-4,TRBV20-1,TGCAGTGCTAGACGGAATGAAAAACTGTTTTTT,CSARRNEKLFF
TRBD1,once,TRBJ2-7,TRBV5-1,TGCGCCAGCAGCCTTCTAGGACAGGCAACCTACGAGCAGTACTTC,CASSLLGQATYEQYF
NA,NA,TRBJ2-5,TRBV19,TGTGCCAGTAGTATCGGAATGACAGGCCAAGAGACCCAGTACTTC,CASSIGMTGQETQYF
NA,NA,TRBJ2-2,TRBV5-4,TGTGCCAGCAGCCGCGTCTCTGCCGGGGAGCTGTTTTTT,CASSRVSAGELFF